This is a list of T cell receptor beta chains from one sample in a study of cytomegalovirus exposure and HLA in healthy donors. Assay used: immunoSEQ multiplex PCR; TCRdb lists only in-frame clones, some missing. The profile shows approximately 130,000 clones, roughly 87% of them singletons. Sequences were obtained from PBMCs. These receptors were taken from a woman under 30 in good health and CMV-seronegative. Each CDR3 is given with its conserved first and last residue. Each record gives: clone size, D gene, J gene, V gene, CDR3 protein, CDR3 DNA. The D gene is left open where the match is weak. Size is omitted from some rows. Given values are once, few, many or a class for expanded clones.

NA NA TRBJ2-1 TRBV27 CASSLFSADSYNEQFF TGTGCCAGCAGTTTATTCTCGGCGGACTCTTACAATGAGCAGTTCTTC
NA NA TRBJ2-1 TRBV5-1 CASSPGGVGASEQFF TGCGCCAGCAGTCCCGGGGGAGTTGGGGCAAGTGAGCAGTTCTTC
NA TRBD2 TRBJ2-5 TRBV11-3 CASSLGTSLVEETQYF TGTGCCAGCAGCTTAGGGACTAGCTTGGTGGAAGAGACCCAGTACTTC
NA TRBD1 TRBJ1-2 TRBV27 CASRDRAYGYTF TGTGCCAGCAGAGACAGGGCTTATGGCTACACCTTC
NA NA TRBJ1-4 TRBV7-6 CASSLGSGTHYNEKLFF TGTGCCAGCAGCTTAGGGTCGGGGACACACTATAATGAAAAACTGTTTTTT
NA NA TRBJ2-3 TRBV5-4 CASSSSRGVRTDTQYF TGTGCCAGCAGCTCGAGCAGGGGCGTCCGCACAGATACGCAGTATTTT
once NA TRBJ1-4 TRBV5-1 CASSLALTTNEKLFF TGCGCCAGCAGCTTGGCTTTAACAACTAATGAAAAACTGTTTTTT
NA NA TRBJ1-1 TRBV29-1 CSVVTVSLTEAFF TGCAGCGTCGTGACAGTCTCACTCACTGAAGCTTTCTTT
NA NA TRBJ1-2 TRBV4-2 CASSLGAANYGYTF TGTGCCAGCAGCCTAGGGGCGGCTAACTATGGCTACACCTTC
NA TRBD1 TRBJ1-1 TRBV4-1 CASSSGQLLNTEAFF TGCGCCAGCAGCTCGGGACAGCTCTTAAACACTGAAGCTTTCTTT
NA NA TRBJ2-6 TRBV7-9 CASSSSGTGANVLTF TGTGCCAGCAGCTCCAGCGGAACTGGGGCCAACGTCCTGACTTTC
NA NA TRBJ1-5 TRBV27 CASSSLRGNQPQHF TGTGCCAGCAGTTCCCTGCGGGGCAATCAGCCCCAGCATTTT
NA NA TRBJ1-1 TRBV11-2 CASSLVQGLGTEAFF TGTGCCAGCAGCTTAGTCCAGGGATTAGGGACTGAAGCTTTCTTT
once TRBD1 TRBJ1-5 TRBV19 CAGISGGGGNQPQHF TGTGCCGGTATCTCGGGAGGGGGCGGCAATCAGCCCCAGCATTTT
NA NA TRBJ1-1 TRBV7-9 CASSLESAGADTEAFF TGTGCCAGCAGCTTAGAATCGGCGGGGGCGGACACTGAAGCTTTCTTT
NA TRBD2 TRBJ2-1 TRBV16 CASSSLAGGTWNEQFF TGTGCCAGCAGCTCCTTAGCGGGGGGCACGTGGAATGAGCAGTTCTTC
NA NA TRBJ1-5 TRBV5-1 CASSLTGLNQPQHF TGCGCCAGCAGCTTGACAGGGTTGAATCAGCCCCAGCATTTT
NA NA TRBJ1-2 TRBV6-1 CASSENGGSGYTF TGTGCCAGCAGTGAAAATGGAGGGAGCGGCTACACCTTC
few TRBD2 TRBJ2-1 TRBV7-8 CASSLRAGGNLYNEQFF TGTGCCAGCAGCTTGCGAGCGGGAGGAAACCTTTACAATGAGCAGTTCTTC
few NA TRBJ2-1 TRBV2 CASSGPGWVGNNEQFF TGTGCCAGCAGTGGTCCGGGGTGGGTAGGTAACAATGAGCAGTTCTTC
NA NA TRBJ1-1 TRBV11-2 CASRRTEVPNTEAFF TGTGCCAGCAGACGCACCGAGGTTCCCAACACTGAAGCTTTCTTT
NA TRBD2 TRBJ2-3 TRBV13 CASGLAGGGDTQYF TGTGCCAGCGGACTAGCGGGAGGAGGGGATACGCAGTATTTT
NA TRBD2 TRBJ2-7 TRBV5-1 CASSFGTSGYEQYF TGCGCCAGCAGCTTTGGGACTAGCGGCTACGAGCAGTACTTC
NA NA TRBJ1-2 TRBV5-1 CASHYTTGILRYGYTF TGCGCCAGCCATTATACAACAGGGATCCTACGCTATGGCTACACCTTC
few NA TRBJ2-2 TRBV5-1 CASSLAYSGELFF TGCGCCAGCAGCTTGGCTTACAGCGGGGAGCTGTTTTTT
few NA TRBJ1-2 TRBV27 CASSLGPGGDYGYTF TGTGCCAGCAGCTTGGGCCCCGGGGGAGACTATGGCTACACCTTC
NA NA TRBJ2-3 TRBV25-1 CASSELARSTDTQYF TGTGCCAGCAGTGAATTAGCGAGAAGCACAGATACGCAGTATTTT
few NA TRBJ2-7 TRBV4-3 CASSQDRSKQYF TGCGCCAGCAGCCAAGATAGGAGCAAGCAGTACTTC
NA TRBD2 TRBJ2-5 TRBV7-6 CASSGGIQETQYF TGTGCCAGCTCCGGGGGGATTCAAGAGACCCAGTACTTC
NA NA TRBJ2-4 TRBV30 CAWSAHRPGENSQYF TGTGCCTGGAGTGCCCATAGACCAGGGGAAAACAGTCAGTACTTC
NA NA TRBJ1-2 TRBV5-1 CASSLDSYIYGYTF TGCGCCAGCAGCTTGGACAGTTACATCTATGGCTACACCTTC
NA TRBD2 TRBJ2-7 TRBV5-4 CASSFGTREYEQYF TGTGCCAGCAGTTTCGGGACTAGAGAATACGAGCAGTACTTC
NA TRBD2 TRBJ2-7 TRBV5-4 CASSPWGGGTYEQYF TGTGCCAGCAGCCCATGGGGCGGGGGGACCTACGAGCAGTACTTC
NA NA TRBJ1-2 TRBV6-5 CASSYSMRYGYTF TGTGCCAGCAGTTATTCAATGCGGTACGGCTACACCTTC
NA TRBD1 TRBJ1-4 TRBV25-1 CASSPLRGTDEKLFF TGTGCCAGCAGCCCCCTCAGGGGGACGGATGAAAAACTGTTTTTT
NA NA TRBJ1-3 TRBV4-1 CASSHGQGSGNTIYF TGCGCCAGCAGCCATGGCCAGGGATCTGGAAACACCATATATTTT
NA NA TRBJ1-2 TRBV29-1 CSVLDLSYGYTF TGCAGCGTTCTAGACCTTTCCTATGGCTACACCTTC
NA TRBD2 TRBJ2-2 TRBV7-3 CASSLLFGGAAGELFF TGTGCCAGCAGCTTACTATTCGGGGGGGCGGCCGGGGAGCTGTTTTTT
NA TRBD2 TRBJ2-1 TRBV5-6 CASSFTGTSGGEQFF TGTGCCAGCAGTTTTACCGGGACTAGCGGGGGGGAGCAGTTCTTC
NA NA TRBJ1-6 TRBV7-9 CASRSTLYNSPLHF TGTGCCAGCAGGTCGACTCTCTATAATTCACCCCTCCACTTT
NA TRBD1 TRBJ2-1 TRBV6-5 CASSTPGQGYNEQFF TGTGCCAGCAGTACACCGGGACAGGGGTACAATGAGCAGTTCTTC
NA NA TRBJ1-4 TRBV19 CASSRTSQKLFF TGTGCCAGTAGTAGGACTTCTCAAAAACTGTTTTTT
NA NA TRBJ2-1 TRBV7-3 CASSFSGGTYNEQFF TGTGCCAGCAGCTTTAGTGGGGGCACTTACAATGAGCAGTTCTTC
NA NA TRBJ1-4 TRBV15 CATSRRVATNEKLFF TGTGCCACCAGCAGGAGAGTTGCAACTAATGAAAAACTGTTTTTT